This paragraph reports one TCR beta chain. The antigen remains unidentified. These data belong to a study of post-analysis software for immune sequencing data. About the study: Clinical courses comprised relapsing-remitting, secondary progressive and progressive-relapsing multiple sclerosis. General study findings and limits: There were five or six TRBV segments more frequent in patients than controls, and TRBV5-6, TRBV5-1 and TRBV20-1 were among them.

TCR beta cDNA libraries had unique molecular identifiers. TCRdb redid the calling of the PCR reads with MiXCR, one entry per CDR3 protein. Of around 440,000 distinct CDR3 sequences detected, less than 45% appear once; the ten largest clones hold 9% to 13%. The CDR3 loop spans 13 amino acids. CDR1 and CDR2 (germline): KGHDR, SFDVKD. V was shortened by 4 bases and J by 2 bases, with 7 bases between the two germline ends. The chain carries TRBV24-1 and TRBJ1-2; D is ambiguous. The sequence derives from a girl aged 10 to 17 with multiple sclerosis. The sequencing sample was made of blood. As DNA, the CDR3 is TGTGCCACCAGTGAGCAGGCAAACTATGGCTACACCTTC. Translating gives CATSEQANYGYTF.